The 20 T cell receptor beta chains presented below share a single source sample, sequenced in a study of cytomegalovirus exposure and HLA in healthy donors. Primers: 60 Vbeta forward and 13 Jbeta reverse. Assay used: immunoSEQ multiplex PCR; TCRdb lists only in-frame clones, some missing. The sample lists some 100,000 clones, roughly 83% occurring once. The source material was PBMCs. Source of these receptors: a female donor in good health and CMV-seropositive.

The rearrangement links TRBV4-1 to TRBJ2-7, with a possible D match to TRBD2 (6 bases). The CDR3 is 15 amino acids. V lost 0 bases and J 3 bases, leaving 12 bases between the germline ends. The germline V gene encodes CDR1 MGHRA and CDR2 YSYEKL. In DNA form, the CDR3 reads TGCGCCAGCAGCCAAGATGGAGGGAGCGTCTACGAGCAGTACTTC. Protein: CASSQDGGSVYEQYF.

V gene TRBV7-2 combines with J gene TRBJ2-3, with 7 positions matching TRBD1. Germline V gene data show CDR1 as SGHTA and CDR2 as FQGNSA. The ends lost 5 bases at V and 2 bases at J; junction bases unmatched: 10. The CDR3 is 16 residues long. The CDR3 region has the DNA TGTGCCAGCAGCCCCGCCGGGACAGTCCTCACAGATACGCAGTATTTT. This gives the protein CASSPAGTVLTDTQYF.

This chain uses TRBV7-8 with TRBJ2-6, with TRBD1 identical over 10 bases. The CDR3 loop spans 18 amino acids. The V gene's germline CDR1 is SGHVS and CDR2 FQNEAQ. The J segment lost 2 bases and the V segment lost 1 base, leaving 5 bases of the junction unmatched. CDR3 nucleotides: TGTGCCAGCAGCTTAGTTGACAGGGGGCTGGCTGGGGCCAACGTCCTGACTTTC. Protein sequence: CASSLVDRGLAGANVLTF.

The chain's CDR3 is CASSLVGTGGWAFF. As DNA, the CDR3 is TGTGCCAGCAGCTTGGTCGGGACAGGGGGCTGGGCTTTCTTT. The V gene is TRBV5-6, the J gene TRBJ1-1; 12 nucleotides align to TRBD1. The junction had 5 bases not matched to a gene; V was cut back by 0 bases and J by 11 bases. In germline, CDR1 is SGHDT, CDR2 YYEEEE. This CDR3 spans 14 amino acids.

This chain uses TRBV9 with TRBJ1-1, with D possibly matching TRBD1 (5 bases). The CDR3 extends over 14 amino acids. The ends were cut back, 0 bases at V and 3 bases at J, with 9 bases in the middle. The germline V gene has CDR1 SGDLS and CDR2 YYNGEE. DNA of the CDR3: TGTGCCAGCAGCGTAGCCGGGGGGGACACTGAAGCTTTCTTT. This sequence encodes CASSVAGGDTEAFF.

The CDR3 DNA sequence: TGTGCCAGTAGTTACAGGGGGAACACCGGGGAGCTGTTTTTT. Translation gives CASSYRGNTGELFF. The chain has TRBV19 and TRBJ2-2; 7 bases are a match to TRBD1. Germline CDR1 and CDR2: LNHDA and SQIVND (reference sequence). The J segment lost 1 base and the V segment lost 5 bases, leaving 1 base of the junction unmatched. The CDR3 spans 14 residues.

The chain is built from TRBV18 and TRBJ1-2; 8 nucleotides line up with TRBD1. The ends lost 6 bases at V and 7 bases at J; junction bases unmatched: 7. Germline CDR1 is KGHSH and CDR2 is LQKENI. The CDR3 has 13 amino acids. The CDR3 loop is CASSLGTGSGYTF. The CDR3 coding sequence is TGTGCCAGCTCCCTCGGGACAGGATCTGGCTACACCTTC.

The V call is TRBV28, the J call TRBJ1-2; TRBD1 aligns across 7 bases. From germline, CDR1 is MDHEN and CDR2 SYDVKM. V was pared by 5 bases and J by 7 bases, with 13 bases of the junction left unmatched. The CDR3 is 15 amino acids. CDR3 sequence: CASSPSSTGRSGYTF. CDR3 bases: TGTGCCAGCAGTCCCTCCTCGACAGGGCGGAGTGGCTACACCTTC.

The CDR3 nucleotides are TGTGCCAGCAGCACTACCGGGACTGGCCACAATGAGCAGTTCTTC. As protein: CASSTTGTGHNEQFF. This rearrangement joins TRBV7-2 to TRBJ2-1, with D possibly matching TRBD2 (6 bases). CDR1 is SGHTA, CDR2 FQGNSA, per germline. V was trimmed by 5 bases and J by 5 bases, leaving 16 bases between them. The CDR3 runs to 15 residues.

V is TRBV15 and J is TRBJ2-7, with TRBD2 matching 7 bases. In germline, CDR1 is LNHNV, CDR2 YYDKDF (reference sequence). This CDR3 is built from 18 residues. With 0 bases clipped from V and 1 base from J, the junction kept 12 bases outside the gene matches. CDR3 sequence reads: CATSRDRGGRPNSYEQYF. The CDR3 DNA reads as TGTGCCACCAGCAGAGATCGGGGCGGGAGACCTAATTCCTACGAGCAGTACTTC.

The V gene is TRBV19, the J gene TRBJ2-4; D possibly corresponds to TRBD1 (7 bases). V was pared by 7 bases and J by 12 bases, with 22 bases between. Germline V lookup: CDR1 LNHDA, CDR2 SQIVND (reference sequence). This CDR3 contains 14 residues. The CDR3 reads CASNVGRGGDSQYF. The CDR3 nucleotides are TGTGCCAGTAACGTGGGAAGAGGCGGGGACAGTCAGTACTTC. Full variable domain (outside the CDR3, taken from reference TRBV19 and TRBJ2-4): DGGITQSPKYLFRKEGQNVTLSCEQNLNHDAMYWYRQDPGQGLRLIYYSQIVNDFQKGDIAEGYSVSREKKESFPLTVTSAQKNPTAFYLCASNVGRGGDSQYFGAGTRLSVL.

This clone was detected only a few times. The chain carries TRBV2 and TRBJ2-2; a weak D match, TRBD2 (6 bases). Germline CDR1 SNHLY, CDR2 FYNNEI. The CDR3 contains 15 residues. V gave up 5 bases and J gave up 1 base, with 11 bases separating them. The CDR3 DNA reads TGTGCCAGCAGTCTAGCGCCACGGAACACCGGGGAGCTGTTTTTT. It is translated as CASSLAPRNTGELFF.

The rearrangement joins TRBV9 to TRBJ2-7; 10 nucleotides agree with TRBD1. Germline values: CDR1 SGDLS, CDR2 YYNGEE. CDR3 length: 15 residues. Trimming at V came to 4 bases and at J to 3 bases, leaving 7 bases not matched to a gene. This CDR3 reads CASSPRQGAYYEQYF. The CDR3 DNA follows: TGTGCCAGCAGCCCCCGACAGGGGGCTTACTACGAGCAGTACTTC.

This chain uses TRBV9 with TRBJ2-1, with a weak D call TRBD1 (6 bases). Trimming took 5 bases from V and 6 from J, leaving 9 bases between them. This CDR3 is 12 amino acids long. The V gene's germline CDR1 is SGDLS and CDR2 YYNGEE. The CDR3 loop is CASRGGRNEQFF. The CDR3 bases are TGTGCCAGCAGAGGGGGTCGCAATGAGCAGTTCTTC.

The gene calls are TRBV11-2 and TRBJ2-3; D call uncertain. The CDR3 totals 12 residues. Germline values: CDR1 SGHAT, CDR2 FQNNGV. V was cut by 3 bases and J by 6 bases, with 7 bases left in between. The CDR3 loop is CASSFLEDTQYF. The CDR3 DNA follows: TGTGCCAGCAGCTTCTTGGAGGATACGCAGTATTTT.

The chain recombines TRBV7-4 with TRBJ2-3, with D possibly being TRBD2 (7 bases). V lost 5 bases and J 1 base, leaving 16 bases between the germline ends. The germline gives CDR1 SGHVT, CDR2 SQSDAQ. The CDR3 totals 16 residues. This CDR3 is CASSPPAGACTDTQYF. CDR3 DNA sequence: TGTGCCAGCAGCCCTCCGGCGGGGGCCTGCACAGATACGCAGTATTTT.

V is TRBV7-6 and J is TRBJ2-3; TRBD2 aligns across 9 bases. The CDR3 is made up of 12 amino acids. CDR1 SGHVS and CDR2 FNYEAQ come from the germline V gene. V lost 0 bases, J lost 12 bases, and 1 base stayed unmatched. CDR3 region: CASSLATSGQYF. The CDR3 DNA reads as TGTGCCAGCAGCTTAGCGACTAGCGGACAGTATTTT.

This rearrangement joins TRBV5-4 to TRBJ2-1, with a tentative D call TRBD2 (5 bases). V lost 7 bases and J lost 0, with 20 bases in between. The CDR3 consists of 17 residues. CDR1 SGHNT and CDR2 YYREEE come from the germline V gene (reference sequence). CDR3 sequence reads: CASPPLGSASSYNEQFF. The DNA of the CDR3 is TGTGCCAGCCCCCCGTTAGGTAGCGCGAGCTCCTACAATGAGCAGTTCTTC.

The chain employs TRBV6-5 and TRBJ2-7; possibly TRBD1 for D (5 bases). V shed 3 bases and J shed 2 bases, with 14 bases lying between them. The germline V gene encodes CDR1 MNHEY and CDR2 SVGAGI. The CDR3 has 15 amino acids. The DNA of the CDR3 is TGTGCCAGCAGTTATCAAGACAGTCCCGCCTACGAGCAGTACTTC. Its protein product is CASSYQDSPAYEQYF.

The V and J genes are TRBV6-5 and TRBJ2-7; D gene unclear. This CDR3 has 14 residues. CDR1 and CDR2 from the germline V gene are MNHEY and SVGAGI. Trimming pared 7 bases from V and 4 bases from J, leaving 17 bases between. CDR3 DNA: TGTGCCAGCACCGAGGCCAAACCTTTTTACGAGCAGTACTTC. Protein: CASTEAKPFYEQYF.